The sequence of this T cell receptor (beta chain) was determined in a study of OX40 agonist ivuxolimab in advanced cancers. CDR3 length: 13 residues. Germline CDR1 MDHEN, CDR2 SYDVKM. Deletions cut 7 bases from V and 1 base from J, with 7 bases between. Samples of blood were obtained at baseline, on cycle 4 day 1, and on cycle 7 day 1. Sequencing used immunoSEQ multiplex PCR; TCRdb keeps in-frame clones, though not all of them. The data contain over 80,000 clones, roughly 90% of them singletons. This TCR derives from an adult with an advanced solid tumor such as melanoma, head and neck, liver or kidney cancer. The specimen comprised CD4+ or CD8+ T cells sorted from blood, sampled in a trial of the OX40 agonist ivuxolimab. The chain employs TRBV28 and TRBJ2-2; possible D gene TRBD2, 5 bases. CDR3 residues: CASIGGNTGELFF. CDR3 in DNA: TGTGCCAGCATTGGAGGGAACACCGGGGAGCTGTTTTTT.